What follows are 32 T cell receptor beta chains derived from one specimen sequenced in a study of T cells in women clearing cervical HPV infection. Assay: immunoSEQ multiplex PCR; the TCRdb copy retains only in-frame clones and omits some. The sample totals 46,000 or so clones. Input material: blood buffy coat. The receptors originated from a woman aged 18 to 75 with a cervical HPV16 infection that either progressed to CIN3+ or cleared (not recorded which).

As regards this clone: The read terminates 3 residues ahead of where the CDR3 ends, so the germline J gene completes it. The chain recombines TRBV7-2 with TRBJ2-7, with TRBD1 matching 8 bases. V shed 2 bases, J shed 3 bases, and the junction held 3 bases outside the gene matches. Germline V CDR1 and CDR2: SGHTA, FQGNSA. This CDR3 comprises 14 residues. The CDR3 is CASSLPGQDYEQYF. The sequenced part of the CDR3 DNA is TGTGCCAGCAGCTTACCGGGACAGGACTACGAG.

In the case of this clone: Read data end 3 residues before the CDR3 end; the end is taken from the germline J gene. The chain has TRBV2 and TRBJ2-7; 12 bases line up with TRBD2. CDR3 length: 13 residues. Per the germline V gene, CDR1 is SNHLY and CDR2 is FYNNEI. Losses at the gene ends were 10 bases for V and 6 bases for J; bases not matched to a gene: 7. Incomplete CDR3 DNA: TGTGCCACTCGTCCGGGACTAGCGGGCGAG. Protein product: CATRPGLAGE. Given in full, the CDR3 is CATRPGLAGEQYF.

In the case of this clone: The read is 3 residues too short to cover the CDR3 end, so that end is filled in from the germline J gene. The V and J genes are TRBV7-6 and TRBJ2-2; a weak D match, TRBD1 (7 bases). Germline-derived CDR1 and CDR2 are SGHVS and FNYEAQ. This CDR3 is 15 amino acids long. CDR3 sequence: CASSSAGQINSPLFF. The part of the CDR3 DNA that was read is TGTGCCAGCAGCTCGGCGGGACAGATAAATTCACCG.

In the case of this clone: The observed sequence ends 3 residues before the CDR3 terminus, with the missing tail filled in from the germline J gene. V is TRBV6-2 or TRBV6-3 and J is TRBJ1-1; D gene ambiguous. The CDR3 contains 17 residues. Looked up from germline, CDR1 is MNHEY and CDR2 is SVGEGT. CDR3 residues: CASSSLELGLSSKKAFF. CDR3 DNA, as far as it was read: TGTGCCAGCAGCTCGCTGGAACTGGGCCTTTCGTCTAAAAAA.

Comments on this clone: The read falls 3 residues short of the CDR3 end, and the missing part is taken from the germline J gene. The gene calls are TRBV5-1 and TRBJ1-1; D is ambiguous. The CDR3 has 14 amino acids. Looked up from germline, CDR1 is SGHRS and CDR2 is YFSETQ. The sequenced part of the CDR3 DNA is TGCGCCAGCAGCTTGGCCCCAGGACGGACTCAA. This sequence encodes CASSLAPGRTQ. The full CDR3 sequence reads CASSLAPGRTQAFF.

A note on this clone: The read gets to within 3 residues of the CDR3 end, and the germline J gene fills in the rest. The rearrangement links TRBV7-8 to TRBJ2-1; TRBD1 aligns across 10 bases. With V trimmed by 6 bases and J by 8 bases, 7 bases remained unmatched. The CDR3 length is 14 residues. Germline-derived CDR1 and CDR2 are SGHVS and FQNEAQ. The sequenced part of the CDR3 DNA is TGTGCCAGCAGTCGACAGGGGGCGTATTATGAG. Protein product: CASSRQGAYYE. The entire CDR3 is CASSRQGAYYEQFF. Supplemented by reference TRBV7-8 and TRBJ2-1, the full variable domain reads GAGVSQSPRYKVAKRGQDVALRCDPISGHVSLFWYQQALGQGPEFLTYFQNEAQLDKSGLPSDRFFAERPEGSVSTLKIQRTQQEDSAVYLCASSRQGAYYEQFFGPGTRLTVL.

A note on this clone: The read comes to an end 3 residues before the CDR3 does, leaving the germline J gene to fill in the end. The chain recombines TRBV7-3 with TRBJ2-3, with 11 positions matching TRBD2. Per the germline V gene, CDR1 is SGHTA and CDR2 is FQGTGA. The CDR3 is made up of 17 amino acids. The CDR3 loop reads CASSTNGRLAGKETQYF. The covered CDR3 bases are TGTGCCAGCAGTACCAATGGCCGACTAGCGGGAAAAGAGACG. Looking up the rest from reference TRBV7-3 and TRBJ2-3 gives the full variable domain: GAGVSQTPSNKVTEKGKYVELRCDPISGHTALYWYRQSLGQGPEFLIYFQGTGAADDSGLPNDRFFAVRPEGSVSTLKIQRTERGDSAVYLCASSTNGRLAGKETQYFGPGTRLTVL.

In regard to this clone: The read ends 3 residues early relative to the CDR3; the germline J gene fills the gap. The chain combines TRBV7-9 with TRBJ1-2; D call uncertain. CDR1 SEHNR and CDR2 FQNEAQ come from the germline V gene (reference sequence). CDR3 size: 15 residues. CDR3 in amino acids: CASSLYMSLAYDYTF. The sequenced part of the CDR3 DNA is TGTGCCAGCAGCTTATATATGAGCCTTGCCTACGAC.

To note about this clone: The sequenced fragment ends 3 residues before the CDR3 boundary, so the rest is inferred from the germline J gene. This rearrangement joins TRBV29-1 to TRBJ2-1; 13 bases agree with TRBD2. This CDR3 is 16 amino acids long. Germline loops: CDR1 SQVTM, CDR2 ANQGSEA. Unmatched junction bases numbered 10, after V lost 6 bases and J lost 5 bases. The CDR3 protein is CSVSDTSGRANNEQFF. Partial CDR3 DNA: TGCAGCGTAAGCGATACTAGCGGGAGGGCAAACAATGAG.

A word on this clone: The observed sequence ends 3 residues before the CDR3 terminus, with the missing tail filled in from the germline J gene. V gene TRBV10-3 combines with J gene TRBJ2-3; 7 bases are a match to TRBD2. The germline V gene has CDR1 ENHRY and CDR2 SYGVKD. Trimming cost V 8 bases and J 0 bases; bases outside gene matches: 8. The CDR3 runs 15 residues. The CDR3 reads CAIGLSGTSTDTQYF. The sequenced CDR3 bases are TGTGCCATCGGGCTCAGCGGGACTAGCACAGATACG.

The CDR3 DNA, read in part, is TGTGCCTGGAGTGTACGCCCCCCAACTAGGGACTATGGC. Protein: CAWSVRPPTRDYG. The whole CDR3 protein is CAWSVRPPTRDYGYTF. V is TRBV30 and J is TRBJ1-2; D unclear. From the germline J gene comes the end of the CDR3, since the read stops 3 residues before it. Germline values: CDR1 GTSNPN, CDR2 SVGIG (reference sequence). Trimming removed 0 bases from V and 3 bases from J, with 17 bases in between. There are 16 residues in the CDR3.

Remarks on this clone: The observed sequence ends 3 residues before the CDR3 terminus, with the missing tail filled in from the germline J gene. V and J are TRBV10-2 and TRBJ2-7; 16 bases are shared with TRBD2. Germline V gene data show CDR1 as WSHSY and CDR2 as SAAADI. With 8 bases clipped from V and 0 bases from J, the junction kept 10 bases outside the gene matches. This CDR3 has 18 residues. The CDR3 sequence: CASSLRGTSGGASYEQYF. The part of the CDR3 DNA that was read is TGCGCCAGCTCCCTCCGCGGGACTAGCGGGGGGGCCTCCTACGAG.

Worth noting for this clone: The read gets to within 3 residues of the CDR3 end, and the germline J gene fills in the rest. V usage is TRBV29-1 and J usage is TRBJ2-2; weak D call: TRBD2 (6 bases). Trimming removed 2 bases at V and 0 bases at J, with 10 bases between. The CDR3 runs to 15 residues. Germline CDR1 reads SQVTM; CDR2 reads ANQGSEA. CDR3 bases read: TGCAGCGTTGAACTAGCGAGCGCGAACACCGGGGAG. Protein product: CSVELASANTGE. The whole CDR3 reads CSVELASANTGELFF.

The covered CDR3 bases are TGTGCCAGCAGGACGGGCTTCGGGACAGGGGGCGCAGATACG. It is translated as CASRTGFGTGGADT. Given in full, the CDR3 is CASRTGFGTGGADTQYF. The chain recombines TRBV2 with TRBJ2-3; 12 nucleotides line up with TRBD1. The read terminates 3 residues ahead of where the CDR3 ends, so the germline J gene completes it. V lost 6 bases and J lost 4; bases outside the gene matches: 11. CDR3 length equals 17 residues. Per germline, CDR1 SNHLY and CDR2 FYNNEI.

Turning to this clone: The read gets to within 3 residues of the CDR3 end, and the germline J gene fills in the rest. The chain employs TRBV30 and TRBJ2-3; D may be TRBD1 (7 bases). Germline values: CDR1 GTSNPN, CDR2 SVGIG (reference sequence). The CDR3 extends over 14 amino acids. The CDR3 protein is CAWSGQAGNQPQYF. Partial CDR3 DNA: TGTGCCTGGAGCGGACAGGCGGGGAATCAGCCG.

Comment on this clone: The CDR3 goes on 3 residues after the read ends, and that part is filled in from the germline J gene. The gene calls are TRBV5-1 and TRBJ2-5; 7 bases match TRBD1. Germline V gives CDR1 SGHRS, CDR2 YFSETQ. The CDR3 contains 15 residues. The trim removed 4 bases at V and 4 bases at J, leaving 10 bases unmatched. CDR3 sequence: CASSTNRGTGETQYF. CDR3 DNA, as far as it was read: TGCGCCAGCAGCACCAACAGGGGTACGGGAGAGACC.

About this clone itself: The DNA ends 3 residues before the CDR3 does, and the rest of the CDR3 is filled in from the germline J gene. The chain has TRBV29-1 and TRBJ2-2; D is uncertain. The germline V gene has CDR1 SQVTM and CDR2 ANQGSEA. The CDR3 is made up of 17 amino acids. CDR3 sequence reads: CSVEWASSGKYNSPLFF. The covered CDR3 bases are TGCAGCGTTGAATGGGCAAGTTCCGGAAAGTATAATTCACCG.

Comment on this clone: Read coverage stops 3 residues before the CDR3 terminus; the germline J gene supplies the remainder. This rearrangement joins TRBV20-1 to TRBJ2-7; 11 bases match TRBD2. Trimming at V came to 6 bases and at J to 4 bases, leaving 5 bases not matched to a gene. In germline, CDR1 is DFQATT, CDR2 SNEGSKA (reference sequence). The CDR3 has 13 amino acids. The CDR3 region is CSAKGLAEYEQYF. The covered CDR3 bases are TGCAGTGCAAAGGGACTAGCGGAGTACGAG.

As concerns this clone: The read terminates 3 residues before the CDR3 end, so the remaining end is supplied by the germline J gene. The V and J genes are TRBV7-9 and TRBJ1-6; a possible D gene is TRBD1 (6 bases). This CDR3 spans 15 amino acids. The V and J ends lost 4 bases and 7 bases respectively, with 14 bases between them. Germline CDR1 reads SEHNR; CDR2 reads FQNEAQ (reference sequence). The CDR3 reads CASSSQGGTNSPLHF. The CDR3 bases that were read are TGTGCCAGCAGCTCCCAAGGGGGTACGAATTCACCC. The full variable domain, completed using reference TRBV7-9 and TRBJ1-6, is DTGVSQNPRHKITKRGQNVTFRCDPISEHNRLYWYRQTLGQGPEFLTYFQNEAQLEKSRLLSDRFSAERPKGSFSTLEIQRTEQGDSAMYLCASSSQGGTNSPLHFGNGTRLTVT.

About this clone itself: The CDR3 end is not reached by the read, which stops 3 residues before it; the germline J gene fills it in. The J gene is TRBJ1-2, the V gene TRBV30; 9 positions agree with TRBD1. The junction had 6 bases not matched to a gene; V was cut back by 3 bases and J by 7 bases. Per germline, CDR1 GTSNPN and CDR2 SVGIG (reference sequence). CDR3 length equals 13 residues. The CDR3 protein is CAWSTQGASGYTF. The sequenced CDR3 bases are TGTGCCTGGAGCACACAGGGGGCCTCTGGC. The variable domain in full, with the rest retrieved from reference TRBV30 and TRBJ1-2, is SQTIHQWPATLVQPVGSPLSLECTVEGTSNPNLYWYRQAAGRGLQLLFYSVGIGQISSEVPQNLSASRPQDRQFILSSKKLLLSDSGFYLCAWSTQGASGYTFGSGTRLTVV.

Points on this clone: The missing CDR3 end, 3 residues past where the read stops, is filled in from the germline J gene. The chain couples TRBV5-1 to TRBJ2-1, with a tentative D call TRBD2 (5 bases). The CDR3 is made up of 13 amino acids. CDR1 is SGHRS and CDR2 is YFSETQ in the germline V gene. V lost 0 bases and J lost 7, with 8 bases in between. The CDR3 protein is CASSLVSGNEQFF. The sequenced part of the CDR3 DNA is TGCGCCAGCAGCTTGGTATCGGGGAATGAG.

On this clone itself: The CDR3 goes on 3 residues after the read ends, and that part is filled in from the germline J gene. The chain couples TRBV6-2 or TRBV6-3 to TRBJ2-7, with no clear D. CDR1 is MNHEY and CDR2 is SVGEGT in the germline V gene. V was shortened by 0 bases and J by 2 bases, with 8 bases between the two germline ends. This CDR3 has 14 residues. This CDR3 is CASSYSLTTYEQYF. The part of the CDR3 DNA that was read is TGTGCCAGCAGTTACTCCTTGACAACCTACGAG.

In regard to this clone: The read finishes 3 residues shy of the CDR3 end, and the germline J gene is used to complete it. This rearrangement joins TRBV10-1 to TRBJ2-7; TRBD1 agrees at 8 bases. Germline V gene lookup returns CDR1 WNHNN and CDR2 SYGVQD (reference sequence). The CDR3 loop spans 13 amino acids. The trim removed 7 bases at V and 2 bases at J, leaving 4 bases unmatched. The CDR3 DNA, read in part, is TGCGCCAGCACCTCGGACAGGGCCTACGAG. Translation gives CASTSDRAYE. The whole CDR3 protein is CASTSDRAYEQYF.

As to this clone: The read ends 3 residues shy of where the CDR3 ends; the end is completed using the germline J gene. V is TRBV7-3 and J is TRBJ2-1, with a possible D match to TRBD2 (6 bases). Germline V lookup: CDR1 SGHTA, CDR2 FQGTGA. Trimming cost V 3 bases and J 3 bases, with 15 bases left between them. This CDR3 has 16 amino acids. The CDR3 loop is CASSLDGGANYNEQFF. Incomplete CDR3 DNA: TGTGCCAGCAGCTTGGACGGCGGGGCCAACTACAATGAG. The full variable domain, its missing parts supplied by reference TRBV7-3 and TRBJ2-1, is GAGVSQTPSNKVTEKGKYVELRCDPISGHTALYWYRQSLGQGPEFLIYFQGTGAADDSGLPNDRFFAVRPEGSVSTLKIQRTERGDSAVYLCASSLDGGANYNEQFFGPGTRLTVL.

Comments on this clone: Sequencing ends 3 residues short of the CDR3 end; the germline J gene provides the rest. Different DNA sequences within this sample yield the same CDR3. The rearrangement joins TRBV13 to TRBJ2-7, with 11 bases matching TRBD2. The CDR3 loop spans 15 amino acids. The V and J ends lost 5 bases and 1 base, in that order; junction bases with no gene match: 4. Germline V CDR1 and CDR2: PRHDT, FYEKMQ (reference sequence). This CDR3 is CASSMGLAASYEQYF. Incomplete CDR3 DNA: TGTGCCAGCAGCATGGGACTAGCGGCTTCCTACGAG.

About this clone itself: With the read ending 3 residues before the CDR3 end, the germline J gene is used to fill in that end. The chain joins TRBV7-2 to TRBJ2-3; the D is unclear. The CDR3 runs to 14 residues. The V gene's germline CDR1 is SGHTA and CDR2 FQGNSA. The chain's CDR3 is CASSTTRAKETQYF. CDR3 DNA (partial): TGTGCCAGCAGCACGACACGTGCGAAAGAGACG.

On this clone: The read ends 3 residues before the CDR3 terminus; that terminus is restored from the germline J gene. The V and J genes are TRBV19 and TRBJ2-1; 12 bases match TRBD2. This CDR3 region has 15 residues. Unmatched junction bases numbered 9, after V lost 8 bases and J lost 7 bases. CDR1 and CDR2 (germline): LNHDA, SQIVND (reference sequence). The CDR3 DNA, read in part, is TGTGCCAGTTCCCTAGCGGGGGGGCTCTTTAATGAG. Protein sequence: CASSLAGGLFNE. The entire CDR3 is CASSLAGGLFNEQFF.

The CDR3 bases that were read are TGTGCCAGTAGTATTTCTGTGGGGGCCGCAGGAGGAGGC. This sequence encodes CASSISVGAAGGG. The whole CDR3 sequence reads CASSISVGAAGGGYTF. The rearrangement links TRBV19 to TRBJ1-2, with TRBD1 as a possible D gene (6 bases). The read stops 3 residues short of the end of the CDR3; the missing end is completed from the germline J gene. The CDR3 sequence is 16 residues long. Germline loops: CDR1 LNHDA, CDR2 SQIVND (reference sequence).

The CDR3 spells CASSRGRGPYEQYF. The CDR3 DNA, read in part, is TGTGCCAGCAGCCGGGGGAGGGGTCCCTACGAG. The chain employs TRBV7-3 and TRBJ2-7; 7 nucleotides match TRBD2. The CDR3 goes on 3 residues after the read ends, and that part is filled in from the germline J gene. From germline, CDR1 is SGHTA and CDR2 FQGTGA. The CDR3 length is 14 residues. Trimming took 5 bases from V and 2 from J; bases not matched to a gene: 6.

A word on this clone: The read stops 3 residues short of the end of the CDR3; the missing end is completed from the germline J gene. The chain is built from TRBV19 and TRBJ1-4, with 7 bases lining up with TRBD1. Germline V gene lookup returns CDR1 LNHDA and CDR2 SQIVND (reference sequence). CDR3 length: 15 amino acids. The CDR3 is CASSLLGTENSPLFF. The CDR3 DNA, read in part, is TGTGCCAGTAGTCTCTTAGGGACAGAAAATTCACCA.

CDR3 sequence reads: CASSLGLAGHEQYF. The part of the CDR3 DNA that was read is TGTGCCAGCAGCTTAGGACTAGCGGGACACGAG. The J gene is TRBJ2-7, the V gene TRBV7-3; 12 bases match TRBD2. The read ends 3 residues shy of where the CDR3 ends; the end is completed using the germline J gene. V gave up 2 bases and J gave up 5 bases; unmatched junction bases: 1. The length of the CDR3 is 14 residues. Looked up from germline, CDR1 is SGHTA and CDR2 is FQGTGA. Using reference TRBV7-3 and TRBJ2-7 for the parts outside the CDR3, the full variable domain is GAGVSQTPSNKVTEKGKYVELRCDPISGHTALYWYRQSLGQGPEFLIYFQGTGAADDSGLPNDRFFAVRPEGSVSTLKIQRTERGDSAVYLCASSLGLAGHEQYFGPGTRLTVT.

The sequenced part of the CDR3 DNA is TGCGCCAGCAGCTTAACCGGGACAGGGACCTACGAG. Encoded protein: CASSLTGTGTYE. The complete CDR3 sequence is CASSLTGTGTYEQYF. The rearrangement uses TRBV5-1 and TRBJ2-7; 9 bases are shared with TRBD1. Read data end 3 residues before the CDR3 end; the end is taken from the germline J gene. The V segment lost 2 bases and the J segment 2 bases; nucleotides outside the gene matches: 5. The CDR3 sequence is 15 residues long. CDR1 SGHRS and CDR2 YFSETQ come from the germline V gene.